In this sample, the clone carrying this T cell receptor (beta chain) turned up a few times. What it binds is not known. These data originate in a study of tumor and adjacent non-tumor tissue in lung cancer. Study at large: Samples averaged about 3.8 million productive TCRbeta reads each. Notes on the study in general: Compared with tumor, normal lung showed significantly lower TCR diversity.

TCRbeta libraries were built with three rounds of nested PCR, modified from ARM-PCR. In TCRdb, the multiplex PCR reads were re-called with MiXCR into one record per CDR3 protein. The table includes approximately 100,000 distinct CDR3 sequences, about 65% detected once. V lost 7 bases to trimming and J lost 3 bases, with 16 bases between them. The CDR3 runs 15 residues. Germline V CDR1 and CDR2: SEHNR, FQNEAQ (reference sequence). No cell sorting was done before RNA was extracted from the tissue. Distant lung tissue was collected more than 3 cm away from the tumor edge. Sequenced material: distant non-tumor lung tissue. The sequence came from a man between 60 and 75 years old with non-small cell lung cancer. The chain has TRBV7-9 and TRBJ1-5; D remains ambiguous. The CDR3 nucleotides read TGTGCCAGCACCGCCGGCGGGAAGTACAATCAGCCCCAGCATTTT. Amino acids: CASTAGGKYNQPQHF.